This T cell receptor beta chain derives from a study of cytomegalovirus exposure and HLA in healthy donors. The PCR made use of 60 Vbeta and 13 Jbeta primers. The method was immunoSEQ multiplex PCR; TCRdb's version includes in-frame clones alone and lacks a portion of them. The sample carries around 100,000 clones, around 80% recorded once. General observations from the study: Analysis performed later showed TCR beta chains linked to HLA being more clonally expanded than equally common others. It was assumed in the presence/absence analyses that sequencing depth was roughly uniform across donors. Researchers catalogued some 160 TCR beta chains as cytomegalovirus-associated.

Per the germline V gene, CDR1 is MNHEY and CDR2 is SMNVEV (reference sequence). V lost 6 bases and J lost 5; bases outside the gene matches: 2. There are 13 residues in the CDR3. Turning to this clone: Its specificity is unknown.

The TCR sequence derives from a man in his thirties or forties in good health and CMV-seronegative. Sequenced material: PBMCs. This chain links TRBV27 with TRBJ2-1; 9 positions agree with TRBD2. In DNA, the CDR3 is TGTGCCAGCAGGGCGGGGGGGGACAATGAGCAGTTCTTC. Residues: CASRAGGDNEQFF.